This T cell receptor beta chain is from a study of TIL therapy for anti-PD-1-resistant metastatic lung cancer. Whole-study context: Tumor harvest preceded PD-1/PD-L1 blockade, followed by nivolumab treatment. Tumors carried a median about 1.5 non-synonymous mutations per megabase. Regarding the study as a whole: This highly selected cohort may not generalize to typical lung cancer patients.

Specified time point: pre-treatment sample, taken before nivolumab and TIL therapy. Patients were adults with stage 4 NSCLC. This was the immunoSEQ v3 assay. Method: immunoSEQ multiplex PCR; TCRdb's copy keeps in-frame clones and lacks some. Here the sample spans some 45,000 clones, 80% to 90% being singletons. On this clone: Its cognate antigen is unknown. The sample contains more than one DNA sequence encoding this CDR3.

This TCR derives from a person between 25 and 80 years old with non-small cell lung cancer. Sequencing used blood, obtained at baseline.

CDR3 bases: TGTGCCAGCAGCTCAGTAGGAGGCCCCGGGGAGCTGTTTTTT. Protein sequence: CASSSVGGPGELFF. The chain recombines TRBV7-2 with TRBJ2-2, with D maybe TRBD2 (5 bases). Germline V gene lookup returns CDR1 SGHTA and CDR2 FQGNSA. This CDR3 has 14 residues. Trimming pared 4 bases from V and 6 bases from J, leaving 12 bases between.